Shown below are 27 T cell receptor beta chains from a single sample sequenced in a study of control samples from healthy donors and cancer patients. Some clones are missing from TCRdb's copy, which holds only in-frame ones; the method was immunoSEQ multiplex PCR. The sample holds some 410,000 clones, 75% to 95% seen once. Input material: PBMCs. These receptors were collected from a man aged 40-55 years with head and neck cancer.

The V and J genes are TRBV3-1 (or the pseudogene TRBV3-2) and TRBJ2-7; the match to TRBD2 covers 9 bases. Germline-derived CDR1 and CDR2 are LGHDT and YNNKEL (reference sequence). The CDR3 runs to 17 residues. V lost 3 bases to trimming and J lost 6 bases; unmatched junction nucleotides: 15. The CDR3 bases are TGTGCCAGCAGCCAGGGCGGGAGGGCCTGGCTTCCGGTCGAGCAGTACTTC. Encoded protein: CASSQGGRAWLPVEQYF.

V is TRBV7-2 and J is TRBJ1-1; no reliable D call. V gave up 5 bases and J gave up 1 base, with 11 bases separating them. The CDR3 totals 14 residues. Germline-derived CDR1 and CDR2 are SGHTA and FQGNSA. The CDR3, as DNA: TGTGCCAGCAGCCTAGGCGCTCCGAACACTGAAGCTTTCTTT. Translated, it gives CASSLGAPNTEAFF.

J is TRBJ1-1 and V is TRBV5-5; no clear D gene. V was cut by 4 bases and J by 3 bases, with 16 bases left in between. Germline V gene data show CDR1 as SGHKS and CDR2 as YYEKEE (reference sequence). The CDR3 totals 15 residues. CDR3 nucleotides: TGTGCCAGCAGCCAACTACAGAGTATCGACACTGAAGCTTTCTTT. It codes for CASSQLQSIDTEAFF. The variable domain in full, with the rest retrieved from reference TRBV5-5 and TRBJ1-1, is DAGVTQSPTHLIKTRGQQVTLRCSPISGHKSVSWYQQVLGQGPQFIFQYYEKEERGRGNFPDRFSARQFPNYSSELNVNALLLGDSALYLCASSQLQSIDTEAFFGQGTRLTVV.

The J gene is TRBJ2-3, the V gene TRBV11-3, with 8 bases identical to TRBD1. V was clipped by 3 bases and J by 3 bases; unmatched bases: 5. The CDR3 runs 15 residues. CDR1 SGHNT and CDR2 YENEEA come from the germline V gene. This CDR3 is CASSLTQGATDTQYF. The CDR3 bases are TGTGCCAGCAGCTTGACGCAGGGGGCGACAGATACGCAGTATTTT.

The CDR3 protein is CASTPNTDTQYF. As DNA, the CDR3 is TGTGCCAGCACCCCGAACACAGATACGCAGTATTTT. This rearrangement joins TRBV2 to TRBJ2-3; D is uncertain. The CDR3 extends over 12 amino acids. V lost 7 bases, J lost 2 bases, and 7 bases lay in between. The germline V gene has CDR1 SNHLY and CDR2 FYNNEI. Full variable domain (rest looked up from reference TRBV2 and TRBJ2-3): EPEVTQTPSHQVTQMGQEVILRCVPISNHLYFYWYRQILGQKVEFLVSFYNNEISEKSEIFDDQFSVERPDGSNFTLKIRSTKLEDSAMYFCASTPNTDTQYFGPGTRLTVL.

The chain recombines TRBV6-6 with TRBJ2-7, with D possibly matching TRBD2 (7 bases). Deletions cut 8 bases from V and 6 bases from J, with 23 bases between. Per the germline V gene, CDR1 is MNHNY and CDR2 is SVGAGI (reference sequence). The CDR3 totals 15 residues. The CDR3 coding sequence is TGTGCCAGCCGTCCCGCGGGGGCTGAGTTTAGCGAGCAGTACTTC. It yields the protein CASRPAGAEFSEQYF.

In this sample, this clone turned up once. The rearrangement joins TRBV18 to TRBJ1-4; D gene unclear. This CDR3 comprises 15 residues. Looked up from germline, CDR1 is KGHSH and CDR2 is LQKENI. V was clipped by 3 bases and J by 3 bases, with 11 bases between them. For the CDR3, the DNA is TGTGCCAGCTCACCCTCGTCCTGGCCTAATGAAAAACTGTTTTTT. Translating gives CASSPSSWPNEKLFF. The variable domain in full, with the rest retrieved from reference TRBV18 and TRBJ1-4, is NAGVMQNPRHLVRRRGQEARLRCSPMKGHSHVYWYRQLPEEGLKFMVYLQKENIIDESGMPKERFSAEFPKEGPSILRIQQVVRGDSAAYFCASSPSSWPNEKLFFGSGTQLSVL.

The chain links TRBV29-1 to TRBJ1-3; D perhaps matches TRBD1 (6 bases). Germline lookup yields CDR1 SQVTM and CDR2 ANQGSEA. With 0 bases removed from V and 2 bases from J, the gap between germline ends came to 11 bases. CDR3 length equals 15 residues. CDR3 residues: CSVEDRRGPGNTIYF. In DNA form, the CDR3 reads TGCAGCGTTGAAGATCGGCGGGGGCCTGGAAACACCATATATTTT.

This chain links TRBV12-5 with TRBJ2-7, with a weak D call TRBD1 (5 bases). CDR3 size: 13 residues. The V and J ends lost 4 bases and 2 bases respectively, with 9 bases between them. CDR1 and CDR2 (germline): LGHNT, FRNRAP. CDR3 sequence reads: CASGSDRTYEQYF. CDR3 bases: TGTGCTAGTGGTTCCGACAGAACCTACGAGCAGTACTTC.

The V call is TRBV19, the J call TRBJ1-6; 8 positions agree with TRBD1. J was trimmed by 9 bases and V by 5 bases; bases with no gene match: 12. Germline CDR1 is LNHDA and CDR2 is SQIVND (reference sequence). The CDR3 is made up of 16 amino acids. The CDR3 here is CASSPLTGGRSSPLHF. In nucleotides, the CDR3 is TGTGCCAGTAGTCCCCTAACAGGGGGAAGGAGTTCACCCCTCCACTTT.

CDR3 in DNA: TGTGCCGGGGGGAACACTGAAGCTTTCTTT. It encodes CAGGNTEAFF. The chain carries TRBV30 and TRBJ1-1; TRBD1 is a possible D gene (5 bases). CDR1 GTSNPN and CDR2 SVGIG come from the germline V gene (reference sequence). The CDR3 contains 10 residues. V was cut by 8 bases and J by 1 base, with 5 bases left in between.

The rearrangement uses TRBV11-3 and TRBJ2-4, with 7 bases matching TRBD1. CDR1 is SGHNT and CDR2 is YENEEA in the germline V gene. The CDR3 runs to 17 residues. With V trimmed by 4 bases and J by 0 bases, 9 bases remained unmatched. For the CDR3, the DNA is TGTGCCAGCAGCTCCACCCGGGACAGTCTAGCCAAAAACATTCAGTACTTC. Translation: CASSSTRDSLAKNIQYF.

This chain joins TRBV7-8 and TRBJ1-2; D unresolved. Between the trimmed V and J ends, which lost 5 bases and 7 bases, there was a span of 26 bases. Germline V gene lookup returns CDR1 SGHVS and CDR2 FQNEAQ. The CDR3 covers 17 residues. The chain's CDR3 is CASSPRDPQEAPSGYTF. The DNA for the CDR3 is TGTGCCAGCAGCCCCCGTGACCCCCAGGAAGCTCCGTCTGGCTACACCTTC.

This clone is a singleton in its sample. The same CDR3 can be traced to other DNA sequences in this sample. The rearrangement joins TRBV7-3 to TRBJ2-1; D unclear. In germline, CDR1 is SGHTA, CDR2 FQGTGA. The CDR3 consists of 12 residues. Trimming removed 3 bases at V and 6 bases at J, with 6 bases between. The CDR3 nucleotides are TGTGCCAGCAGCTTGGTGGGCAATGAGCAGTTCTTC. It encodes CASSLVGNEQFF.

The V and J genes are TRBV10-3 and TRBJ2-3, with TRBD2 as a possible D gene (6 bases). The V end lost 0 bases, the J end lost 0 bases, and 25 bases lay between the germline ends. From germline, CDR1 is ENHRY and CDR2 SYGVKD. The CDR3 has 21 residues. The CDR3 spells CAISESPPVEGPHSSTDTQYF. Here the CDR3 DNA reads TGTGCCATCAGTGAGTCGCCCCCCGTGGAGGGGCCCCATTCTAGCACAGATACGCAGTATTTT.

The rearrangement links TRBV19 to TRBJ2-3; TRBD1 is a possible D gene (5 bases). The CDR3 sequence is 14 residues long. V was pared by 5 bases and J by 6 bases, with 15 bases between. CDR1 is LNHDA, CDR2 SQIVND, per germline (reference sequence). The CDR3 spells CASSGRYRPDTQYF. The CDR3 region has the DNA TGTGCCAGTAGTGGCCGATACAGGCCGGATACGCAGTATTTT.

This chain uses TRBV15 with TRBJ1-1, with D possibly TRBD1 on 6 matching bases. Germline CDR1 and CDR2: LNHNV and YYDKDF (reference sequence). V was cut by 5 bases and J by 0 bases, with 10 bases left in between. The CDR3 is 14 residues long. CDR3 nucleotides: TGTGCCACCAGCCCCCGACAGGTGAACACTGAAGCTTTCTTT. Encoded protein: CATSPRQVNTEAFF.

The rearrangement uses TRBV6-1 and TRBJ2-1; TRBD2 aligns across 9 bases. The CDR3 totals 14 residues. Unmatched junction bases numbered 1, after V lost 3 bases and J lost 4 bases. CDR1 is MNHNS and CDR2 is SASEGT in the germline V gene. The CDR3 DNA sequence: TGTGCCAGCAGTGAGACTAGCGGTTACAATGAGCAGTTCTTC. This sequence encodes CASSETSGYNEQFF.

The CDR3 coding sequence is TGTGCCAGCAGCCAAGCGAGCGGGGGGGAACAAGAGACCCAGTACTTC. Its protein is CASSQASGGEQETQYF. This chain links TRBV4-2 with TRBJ2-5; 10 positions agree with TRBD2. Germline assignment: CDR1 LGHNA and CDR2 YNFKEQ. After removal of 1 base from V and 2 bases from J, the junction contained 4 bases not matched to a gene. This CDR3 is 16 amino acids long.

The chain combines TRBV5-4 with TRBJ1-1; D ambiguous. This CDR3 region has 14 residues. Trimming left V 1 base short and J 4 bases short, with 11 bases between. The germline V gene has CDR1 SGHNT and CDR2 YYREEE (reference sequence). The CDR3 coding sequence is TGTGCCAGCAGCTTGCGGAGATTCGGCACTGAAGCTTTCTTT. It encodes CASSLRRFGTEAFF.

This chain connects TRBV29-1 to TRBJ2-6, with D tentatively TRBD1 (6 bases). CDR3 length: 16 residues. The germline V gene has CDR1 SQVTM and CDR2 ANQGSEA. V gave up 4 bases and J gave up 0 bases, with 13 bases separating them. This CDR3 reads CSVAGDTLSGANVLTF. CDR3 DNA sequence: TGCAGCGTTGCTGGGGACACCCTCTCTGGGGCCAACGTCCTGACTTTC.

The chain has TRBV6-5 and TRBJ2-7; 12 bases align to TRBD1. V was pared by 6 bases and J by 5 bases, with 2 bases of the junction left unmatched. CDR1 is MNHEY, CDR2 SVGAGI, per germline. This CDR3 region has 13 residues. The DNA of the CDR3 is TGTGCCAGCAGGGGGACAGGGGGCCACGAGCAGTACTTC. This translates into CASRGTGGHEQYF.

The chain couples TRBV28 to TRBJ1-5; no clear D. This CDR3 contains 17 residues. CDR1 is MDHEN, CDR2 SYDVKM, per germline. V was clipped by 4 bases and J by 1 base, with 17 bases between them. The CDR3 bases are TGTGCCAGCAGTTCCCCCCCAACGCAAAGAAGCAATCAGCCCCAGCATTTT. Its protein product is CASSSPPTQRSNQPQHF.

The chain employs TRBV9 and TRBJ2-7; perhaps D is TRBD1 or TRBD2 (6 bases each). The V gene's germline CDR1 is SGDLS and CDR2 YYNGEE. Between the trimmed V and J ends, which lost 0 bases and 7 bases, there was a span of 11 bases. This CDR3 is 13 amino acids long. CDR3: CASSVGGGGEQYF. The CDR3 nucleotides read TGTGCCAGCAGCGTAGGAGGAGGGGGTGAGCAGTACTTC.

The genes are TRBV19 and TRBJ2-2; TRBD1 might be the D (6 bases). The germline V gene encodes CDR1 LNHDA and CDR2 SQIVND (reference sequence). Deletions cut 10 bases from V and 0 bases from J, with 15 bases between. This CDR3 region has 15 residues. CDR3 sequence reads: CATRPWTANTGELFF. The DNA of the CDR3 is TGTGCCACCCGCCCATGGACAGCGAACACCGGGGAGCTGTTTTTT.

The chain recombines TRBV2 with TRBJ2-1; D may be TRBD2 (5 bases). The CDR3 length is 15 residues. With 2 bases removed from V and 2 bases from J, the gap between germline ends came to 10 bases. The germline V gene encodes CDR1 SNHLY and CDR2 FYNNEI. DNA for the CDR3: TGTGCCAGCAGTGAAAATCGGGAAGCCTACAATGAGCAGTTCTTC. Translated, it gives CASSENREAYNEQFF.

The gene calls are TRBV27 and TRBJ1-4; D is unclear. The CDR3 spans 14 residues. Deletions cut 4 bases from V and 7 bases from J, with 13 bases between. Germline CDR1 and CDR2: MNHEY and SMNVEV (reference sequence). The CDR3 reads CASSSRHAAEKLFF. DNA for the CDR3: TGTGCCAGCAGTTCCCGACACGCCGCTGAAAAACTGTTTTTT.